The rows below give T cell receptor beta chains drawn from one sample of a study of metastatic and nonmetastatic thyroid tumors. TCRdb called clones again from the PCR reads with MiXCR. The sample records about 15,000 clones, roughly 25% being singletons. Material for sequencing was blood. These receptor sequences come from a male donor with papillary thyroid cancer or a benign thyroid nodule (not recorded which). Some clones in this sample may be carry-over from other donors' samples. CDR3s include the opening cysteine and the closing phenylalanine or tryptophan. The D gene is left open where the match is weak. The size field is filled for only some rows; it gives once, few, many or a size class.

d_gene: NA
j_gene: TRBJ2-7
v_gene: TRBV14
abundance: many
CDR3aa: CASSQFQGAEQYF
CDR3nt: TGTGCCAGCAGCCAATTCCAGGGTGCCGAGCAGTACTTC

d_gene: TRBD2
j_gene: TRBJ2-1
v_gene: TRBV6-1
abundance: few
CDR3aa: CASSETSGAYNEQFF
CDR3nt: TGTGCCAGCAGTGAGACTAGCGGTGCCTACAATGAGCAGTTCTTC

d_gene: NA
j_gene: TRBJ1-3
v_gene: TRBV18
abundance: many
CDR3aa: CASSPPARGNTIYF
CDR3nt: TGTGCCAGCTCACCACCGGCCAGGGGAAACACCATATATTTT

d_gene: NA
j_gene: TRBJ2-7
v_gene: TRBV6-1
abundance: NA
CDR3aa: CASSAGAHYEQYF
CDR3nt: TGTGCCAGCAGTGCGGGGGCCCACTACGAGCAGTACTTC

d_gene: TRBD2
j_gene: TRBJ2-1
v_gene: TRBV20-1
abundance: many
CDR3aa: CSARGLAGWEQFF
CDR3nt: TGCAGTGCCAGGGGACTAGCGGGATGGGAGCAGTTCTTC

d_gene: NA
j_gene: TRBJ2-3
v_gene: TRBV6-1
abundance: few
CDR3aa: CASTLDTTDTQYF
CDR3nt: TGTGCCAGCACACTCGACACCACAGATACGCAGTATTTT

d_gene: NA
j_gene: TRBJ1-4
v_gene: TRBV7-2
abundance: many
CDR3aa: CASSSSAEKLFF
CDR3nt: TGTGCCAGCAGCTCCTCCGCGGAAAAACTGTTTTTT

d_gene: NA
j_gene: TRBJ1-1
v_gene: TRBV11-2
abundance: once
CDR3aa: CASTRNLNTEAFF
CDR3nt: TGTGCCAGCACCAGGAACCTTAACACTGAAGCTTTCTTT

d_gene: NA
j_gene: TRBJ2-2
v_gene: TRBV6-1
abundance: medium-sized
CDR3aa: CASSGGRRTGELFF
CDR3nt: TGTGCCAGCAGTGGGGGGCGCCGGACCGGGGAGCTGTTTTTT

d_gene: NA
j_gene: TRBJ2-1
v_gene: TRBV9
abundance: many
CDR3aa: CASSLDSGFYNEQFF
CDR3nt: TGTGCCAGCAGCCTTGATTCTGGCTTCTACAATGAGCAGTTCTTC

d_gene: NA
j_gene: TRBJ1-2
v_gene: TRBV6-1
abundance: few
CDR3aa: CASSELTGYGYTF
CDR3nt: TGTGCCAGCAGTGAACTGACAGGCTATGGCTACACCTTC